These 8 T cell receptor beta chains were all obtained from the same sample, sequenced in a study of molecular identifiers for immune sequencing clone quantification. One entry per CDR3 protein, called by TCRdb with MiXCR from the PCR reads. The data show about 640,000 distinct CDR3 sequences, about 20% seen once. The sample comprised naive CD8+ T cells from blood, with Jurkat cell RNA spiked in. Subset given: FACS-sorted CD8+CD4-CCR7+CD45RA+ naive T cells. The receptors come from a human donor in good health. Some libraries in this study had Jurkat cell RNA spiked in.

This clonotype has just a few counts. The chain is built from TRBV4-1 and TRBJ1-2, with D unclear. The CDR3 consists of 14 residues. Germline lookup yields CDR1 MGHRA and CDR2 YSYEKL. With 4 bases removed from V and 3 bases from J, the gap between germline ends came to 12 bases. CDR3 sequence reads: CASSPKGGDYGYTF. The CDR3 nucleotides read TGCGCCAGCAGCCCCAAGGGAGGAGACTATGGCTACACCTTC.

The genes are TRBV7-9 and TRBJ2-7; perhaps TRBD2 as D (6 bases). V was clipped by 6 bases and J by 4 bases, with 22 bases between them. The CDR3 totals 16 residues. Germline loops: CDR1 SEHNR, CDR2 FQNEAQ (reference sequence). CDR3 bases: TGTGCCAGCAGTTATACTAGCTCACCGGGGCCTTACGAGCAGTACTTC. Its protein product is CASSYTSSPGPYEQYF.

On this clonotype: A much larger clone lies one base from this, so it may be a read error. This chain joins TRBV29-1 and TRBJ2-1; D unclear. Germline CDR1 is SQVTM and CDR2 is ANQGSEA. CDR3 length: 9 residues. The DNA for the CDR3 is TGCAGCGTTGAAGATCAGCAGCTCTTC. As protein: CSVEDQQLF.

This clonotype was picked up many times. CDR3 DNA sequence: TGTGCCAGCAGCTCGTCGGATGGCGGGGGCAACACAGATACGCAGTATTTT. This codes for CASSSSDGGGNTDTQYF. The J gene is TRBJ2-3, the V gene TRBV11-2, with D possibly matching TRBD2 (7 bases). CDR3 length: 17 amino acids. V was trimmed by 4 bases and J by 2 bases, leaving 19 bases between them. CDR1 is SGHAT, CDR2 FQNNGV, per germline.

This clonotype was seen repeatedly, ten times or more. The chain recombines TRBV5-1 with TRBJ2-7; D not certain. CDR3 length equals 13 residues. Trimming removed 1 base from V and 3 bases from J, with 8 bases in between. CDR1 and CDR2 (germline): SGHRS, YFSETQ. The CDR3 here is CASSLRPVYEQYF. The CDR3 DNA sequence: TGCGCCAGCAGCTTGAGGCCCGTCTACGAGCAGTACTTC.

Ten or more counts support this clonotype. The rearrangement uses TRBV4-1 and TRBJ2-5; TRBD1 matches at 7 bases. Unmatched junction bases numbered 0, after V lost 0 bases and J lost 2 bases. Looked up from germline, CDR1 is MGHRA and CDR2 is YSYEKL. CDR3 length: 14 residues. The CDR3 spells CASSQEDRQETQYF. Written as DNA, the CDR3 is TGCGCCAGCAGCCAAGAGGACAGGCAAGAGACCCAGTACTTC.

Details on this clonotype: At one of its ends the junction is not consistent with the germline gene, which may arise from a read error. This sequence joins TRBV27 and TRBJ2-7; D unresolved. CDR1 MNHEY and CDR2 SMNVEV come from the germline V gene (reference sequence). The CDR3 contains 13 residues. The CDR3 is CAGSPAPTYEQYF. CDR3 DNA: TGTGCCGGCAGTCCAGCCCCCACATACGAGCAGTACTTC.

The chain links TRBV27 to TRBJ2-6; no reliable D call. The germline V gene encodes CDR1 MNHEY and CDR2 SMNVEV (reference sequence). This CDR3 is 17 amino acids long. Between the trimmed V and J ends, which lost 7 bases and 0 bases, there was a span of 16 bases. CDR3 amino acids: CASKAGTFSSGANVLTF. CDR3 in DNA: TGTGCCAGCAAGGCAGGCACCTTTAGCTCTGGGGCCAACGTCCTGACTTTC.